This record covers a single T cell receptor (beta chain). This clonotype has just a few counts. Its antigen is not yet known. No base quality values were provided; no much bigger clone lies one nucleotide off. Synthesis of TCR cDNA relied on 5'RACE template switching, a step that introduced a universal primer site along with unique molecular identifiers. cDNA synthesis was primed from both the TCR alpha and TCR beta constant segments. Library amplification used two PCR steps, and the second PCR step added sample barcodes and sequencing adapters. Sequencing of libraries was performed on Illumina HiSeq 2500 (2x100 bp) or NovaSeq (2x150 bp). As for the authors' bioinformatics: MIGEC was used to demultiplex reads and collapse the reads into UMI consensus sequences, and MiXCR was used for V(D)J alignment. Using edgeR on replicate PBMC samples, clonotypes were called vaccine-responding if FDR was below 0.01 and the log2 fold change was above 5 up to day 15. Each bulk clonotype was labeled CD4 or CD8 based on which sequenced repertoire, CD4 or CD8, contained the clonotype at higher abundance. The public reads were reanalyzed by TCRdb: fastp trimming at Q25, MiXCR alignment, in-frame beta chains only. Merged by CDR3 protein, the rows form single entries marked with the most common genes and DNA. The V and J calls follow TCRdb's processing rather than the paper's. This sample has approximately 510,000 distinct CDR3 sequences in its table, and just over 20% of those were observed once. The biggest ten clones account for around 16% of the sample.

The data are from a study of T cells after yellow fever vaccination (dated by TCRdb to between 2018 and 2021). Looking at the study overall: The SMART-Seq v4 Ultra Low Input RNA kit was used to prepare libraries from fractions with low cell numbers. Blood was drawn at multiple timepoints before and after primary and secondary immunization, with bulk PBMC replicates and cell subsets isolated. To follow T-cell clones before and after both primary and booster YFV17D yellow fever vaccination, bulk TCR alpha and beta repertoires underwent longitudinal sequencing. Two healthy male donors made up the cohort, one aged 18 to 30 years and the other aged 30 to 39 years.

Broad study findings and their caveats: A small fraction of clonotypes appeared in both the CD4 and CD8 compartments, likely as a result of convergent recombination. After the booster, most clones that had expanded after primary vaccination were detected again (about 97% of CD4 and around 88% of CD8), suggesting broad maintenance of memory. Computational filtering was needed because FACS-sorted repertoires could contain abundant contaminating clonotypes from the bulk population. Only two donors were included in the study, so the extent to which the findings can be generalized is limited. The secondary T-cell response was found to be weaker but faster than the primary response, with a peak reached on day 5 rather than on day 15.

The germline V end is reduced by 5 bases and the J end by 5 bases; junction bases left unmatched: 4. Reading from cysteine to phenylalanine, the CDR3 counts 13 amino acids. The DNA shown is the 39-base CDR3, in frame from base 1. This sample's treatment or condition label indicates: live attenuated yellow fever vaccine strain. At each blood-draw timepoint, two biological replicates of bulk PBMCs were collected. PBMCs were isolated from peripheral blood using a standard Ficoll-Paque protocol. TriZol was used to extract RNA from bulk PBMCs, CD4 and CD8 fractions, and dextramer-positive and dextramer-negative fractions.

In this chain, TRBV12-3 or TRBV12-4 is recombined with TRBJ2-7, and TRBD1 matches 9 of the central bases. The sequencing used PBMCs, collected 20 to 25 days after the first yellow fever vaccination. This sequence originates from a young man who received the YFV17D yellow fever vaccine. For the CDR3, the sequence is CASSGDRDHEQYF. The sequence in DNA is TGTGCCAGCAGTGGGGACAGGGACCACGAGCAGTACTTC.